The next 15 T cell receptor beta chains were all read from a single sample in a study of T cell changes during pregnancy in multiple sclerosis. Sequenced by immunoSEQ multiplex PCR; TCRdb stores in-frame clones only, minus some. The data show fewer than 60,000 clones, more than 85% seen once. The specimen was peripheral blood, collected after pregnancy. These receptors all come from a female donor in good health, enrolled as a control in a pregnancy study.

The rearrangement joins TRBV14 to TRBJ2-3; D is possibly TRBD2 (7 bases). Trimming shortened V by 8 bases and J by 4 bases, and 16 bases separated the two germline ends. The CDR3 runs to 14 residues. CDR1 and CDR2 (germline): SGHDN, FVKESK. The CDR3: CASSEGGPSDTQYF. The CDR3 DNA sequence: TGTGCCAGCTCGGAGGGGGGGCCCTCAGATACGCAGTATTTT. The full variable domain, rest sourced from reference TRBV14 and TRBJ2-3, is EAGVTQFPSHSVIEKGQTVTLRCDPISGHDNLYWYRRVMGKEIKFLLHFVKESKQDESGMPNNRFLAERTGGTYSTLKVQPAELEDSGVYFCASSEGGPSDTQYFGPGTRLTVL.

This chain joins TRBV30 and TRBJ2-6; a possible D gene is TRBD2 (6 bases). Trimming pared 5 bases from V and 0 bases from J, leaving 11 bases between. CDR1 and CDR2 from the germline V gene are GTSNPN and SVGIG (reference sequence). The CDR3 is 15 amino acids. The CDR3 DNA is TGTGCCTGGGGGGACTCCAACTCTGGGGCCAACGTCCTGACTTTC. This codes for CAWGDSNSGANVLTF.

By sample fraction, this clone is medium-sized. The rearrangement links TRBV10-1 to TRBJ2-7; 13 bases match TRBD2. The CDR3 has 13 amino acids. Per the germline V gene, CDR1 is WNHNN and CDR2 is SYGVQD (reference sequence). Trimming removed 4 bases from V and 6 bases from J; junction bases left unmatched: 0. In DNA, the CDR3 is TGCGCCAGCAGTGGGACTAGCGGGAGCGAGCAGTACTTC. Its protein is CASSGTSGSEQYF.

The V and J genes are TRBV27 and TRBJ2-3; 9 bases are shared with TRBD2. The CDR3 is made up of 18 amino acids. The germline V gene encodes CDR1 MNHEY and CDR2 SMNVEV (reference sequence). Trimming removed 10 bases from V and 0 bases from J; junction bases left unmatched: 17. The CDR3 coding sequence is TGTGCCACACGTCCGAAAGCGGGGGGTGGATTTAGCACAGATACGCAGTATTTT. It encodes CATRPKAGGGFSTDTQYF.

V is TRBV11-3 and J is TRBJ2-7; 9 bases are shared with TRBD1. The J segment lost 5 bases and the V segment lost 1 base, leaving 9 bases of the junction unmatched. The germline CDR1 and CDR2 sequences are SGHNT and YENEEA. The length of the CDR3 is 16 residues. CDR3 loop: CASSLAAGQGFDEQYF. The CDR3 bases are TGTGCCAGCAGCTTAGCGGCGGGACAGGGTTTCGACGAGCAGTACTTC.

The chain recombines TRBV7-2 with TRBJ1-3, with D hard to call. Trimming removed 1 base at V and 0 bases at J, with 7 bases between. Per the germline V gene, CDR1 is SGHTA and CDR2 is FQGNSA. The CDR3 is 15 amino acids. As DNA, the CDR3 is TGTGCCAGCAGCTTAGTTAGCCGCTCTGGAAACACCATATATTTT. Translation: CASSLVSRSGNTIYF.

This sequence joins TRBV7-2 and TRBJ2-1, with D maybe TRBD2 (5 bases). CDR1 is SGHTA, CDR2 FQGNSA, per germline. With 5 bases removed from V and 10 bases from J, the gap between germline ends came to 21 bases. This CDR3 has 15 residues. The CDR3 loop reads CASSVLPGLAGEQFF. In nucleotides, the CDR3 is TGTGCCAGCAGCGTCCTTCCCGGCCTAGCTGGCGAGCAGTTCTTC.

V usage is TRBV5-8 and J usage is TRBJ2-6, with D unclear. Per germline, CDR1 SGHTS and CDR2 YDEGEE. The V and J ends lost 6 bases and 5 bases respectively, with 21 bases between them. There are 17 residues in the CDR3. The CDR3 spells CASTFNSTQSRANVLTF. The CDR3 DNA follows: TGTGCCAGCACCTTTAATTCCACACAAAGTCGGGCCAACGTCCTGACTTTC.

The chain recombines TRBV28 with TRBJ2-6, with 15 bases identical to TRBD2. Germline CDR1 is MDHEN and CDR2 is SYDVKM. V trimming: 5 bases; J trimming: 0 bases; junction bases outside the gene matches: 5. This CDR3 has 19 residues. The CDR3 sequence is CASSPSGLAGGSGANVLTF. The CDR3 nucleotides are TGTGCCAGCAGTCCTTCGGGACTAGCGGGAGGCTCTGGGGCCAACGTCCTGACTTTC.

In its sample, this clone was seen once. V gene TRBV7-9 combines with J gene TRBJ2-1; D is perhaps TRBD2 (6 bases). Germline V gene lookup returns CDR1 SEHNR and CDR2 FQNEAQ (reference sequence). V lost 5 bases and J lost 0, with 20 bases in between. The CDR3 covers 18 residues. The CDR3: CASSDTTRGRDSYNEQFF. CDR3 sequence (DNA): TGTGCCAGCAGCGATACCACTAGAGGGCGGGACTCCTACAATGAGCAGTTCTTC.

The V call is TRBV28, the J call TRBJ2-7; D perhaps matches TRBD2 (5 bases). Germline CDR1 and CDR2: MDHEN and SYDVKM. This CDR3 spans 15 amino acids. The V end was cut by 4 bases, the J end by 1 base, with 14 bases between. CDR3 loop: CASSSRGVSSYEQYF. DNA of the CDR3: TGTGCCAGCAGTTCCCGGGGAGTGAGTTCCTACGAGCAGTACTTC.

The chain links TRBV19 to TRBJ1-1; unclear D gene. The CDR3 is 14 residues long. V lost 2 bases to trimming and J lost 1 base, with 8 bases between them. CDR1 LNHDA and CDR2 SQIVND come from the germline V gene (reference sequence). CDR3 sequence (DNA): TGTGCCAGTAGTATACAGGCCTCGAACACTGAAGCTTTCTTT. The encoded protein is CASSIQASNTEAFF.

The chain carries TRBV7-9 and TRBJ1-2, with TRBD1 identical over 9 bases. The CDR3 is made up of 15 amino acids. From germline, CDR1 is SEHNR and CDR2 FQNEAQ (reference sequence). The J segment lost 7 bases and the V segment lost 5 bases, leaving 11 bases of the junction unmatched. The chain's CDR3 is CASSPPTGTGFGYTF. In DNA, the CDR3 is TGTGCCAGCAGCCCCCCTACCGGGACAGGGTTTGGCTACACCTTC.

The chain combines TRBV2 with TRBJ1-1; the match to TRBD1 covers 7 bases. The CDR3 extends over 14 amino acids. Unmatched junction bases numbered 8, after V lost 5 bases and J lost 5 bases. Germline V gene lookup returns CDR1 SNHLY and CDR2 FYNNEI. CDR3 sequence: CASSLLTGQTEAFF. Written as DNA, the CDR3 is TGTGCCAGCAGTTTGTTGACAGGGCAAACTGAAGCTTTCTTT.

The chain has TRBV18 and TRBJ1-1; maybe TRBD1 (6 bases). V was shortened by 6 bases and J by 1 base, with 12 bases between the two germline ends. Germline V gives CDR1 KGHSH, CDR2 LQKENI. This CDR3 is 14 amino acids long. The CDR3 DNA is TGTGCCAGCTCCAATGGACAGACGAACACTGAAGCTTTCTTT. Its translation: CASSNGQTNTEAFF.